Presented here are 25 T cell receptor beta chains from one specimen sequenced in a study of sequential checkpoint blockade in melanoma. The method was immunoSEQ multiplex PCR; TCRdb's version includes in-frame clones alone and lacks a portion of them. Of roughly 8,400 clones listed, 23% are singletons. Treatment described: randomized to nivolumab then ipilimumab (arm A) or the reverse (arm B). This sample comprised tumor tissue (inferred from file names), obtained from a patient given nivolumab and ipilimumab in sequence. These receptors were collected from a human donor with melanoma.

The chain has TRBV5-1 and TRBJ1-3; a possible D gene is TRBD1 (6 bases). Trimming removed 4 bases at V and 0 bases at J, with 17 bases between. This CDR3 region has 17 residues. The germline gives CDR1 SGHRS, CDR2 YFSETQ. The CDR3, as DNA: TGCGCCAGCAGCCTGGACAGTGGACCCCCCTCTGGAAACACCATATATTTT. Translating gives CASSLDSGPPSGNTIYF.

The rearrangement joins TRBV6-8 to TRBJ1-2; D uncertain. Trimming cost V 7 bases and J 1 base, with 7 bases left between them. The germline V gene has CDR1 MNHGY and CDR2 SAAAGT. The CDR3 sequence is 12 residues long. In DNA, the CDR3 is TGTGCCAGCAAAAGCGATAACTATGGCTACACCTTC. Protein: CASKSDNYGYTF.

This clone was seen only a few times. The chain is built from TRBV2 and TRBJ2-3; possibly TRBD1 or TRBD2 for D (5 bases each). Between the trimmed V and J ends, which lost 8 bases and 5 bases, there was a span of 20 bases. Germline V gene data show CDR1 as SNHLY and CDR2 as FYNNEI. The CDR3 contains 15 residues. CDR3 nucleotides: TGTGCCAGCCGGTTAGGGACCACCCCCCTAGATACGCAGTATTTT. Amino acids: CASRLGTTPLDTQYF.

This clone was seen a few times. The chain links TRBV6-8 to TRBJ1-3, with D tentatively TRBD1 (5 bases). The V and J ends lost 2 bases and 0 bases respectively, with 8 bases between them. CDR3 length: 15 residues. Germline lookup yields CDR1 MNHGY and CDR2 SAAAGT. CDR3 amino acids: CASSYTGPSGNTIYF. The CDR3, as DNA: TGTGCCAGCAGTTACACGGGACCCTCTGGAAACACCATATATTTT.

This clone is categorized as medium-sized (0.01 to 0.1%). The rearrangement joins TRBV12-5 to TRBJ1-5; D gene unclear. This CDR3 is built from 15 residues. Per germline, CDR1 LGHNT and CDR2 FRNRAP. CDR3 sequence reads: CASSPGIGWNQPQHF. CDR3 nucleotide sequence: TGTGCCAGTAGTCCGGGAATCGGGTGGAATCAGCCCCAGCATTTT.

By share, this clone ranks as medium-sized. The chain joins TRBV11-3 to TRBJ2-6; D uncertain. The CDR3 is 14 amino acids. Trimming shortened V by 2 bases and J by 0 bases, and 2 bases separated the two germline ends. The V gene's germline CDR1 is SGHNT and CDR2 YENEEA. The CDR3 coding sequence is TGTGCCAGCAGCTTATCCTCTGGGGCCAACGTCCTGACTTTC. It translates to CASSLSSGANVLTF.

This clone occurred a few times. J is TRBJ2-7 and V is TRBV2, with D perhaps TRBD1 (6 bases). The V gene's germline CDR1 is SNHLY and CDR2 FYNNEI. The CDR3 has 18 amino acids. The germline V and J ends were trimmed by 1 base and 2 bases, with 21 bases remaining between them. The CDR3: CASSEVPGQGDNPYEQYF. Here the CDR3 DNA reads TGTGCCAGCAGTGAAGTCCCGGGACAAGGAGATAACCCCTACGAGCAGTACTTC.

The chain employs TRBV11-3 and TRBJ1-1; 9 bases fit TRBD1. Losses at the gene ends were 3 bases for V and 1 base for J; bases not matched to a gene: 9. CDR3 length: 17 residues. The germline V gene has CDR1 SGHNT and CDR2 YENEEA. CDR3 residues: CASSLRGTGIGNTEAFF. CDR3 nucleotide sequence: TGTGCCAGCAGCTTGAGGGGGACAGGGATCGGGAACACTGAAGCTTTCTTT. The full variable domain, completed using reference TRBV11-3 and TRBJ1-1, is EAGVVQSPRYKIIEKKQPVAFWCNPISGHNTLYWYLQNLGQGPELLIRYENEEAVDDSQLPKDRFSAERLKGVDSTLKIQPAELGDSAVYLCASSLRGTGIGNTEAFFGQGTRLTVV.

Many counts were recorded for this clone. The chain uses TRBV6-8 and TRBJ2-4; 8 bases match TRBD1. The CDR3 totals 15 residues. The germline gives CDR1 MNHGY, CDR2 SAAAGT. V lost 4 bases to trimming and J lost 3 bases; unmatched junction nucleotides: 5. The CDR3 here is CASSSLTGDKNIQYF. The CDR3 bases are TGTGCCAGCAGTTCATTGACAGGGGACAAAAACATTCAGTACTTC.

J is TRBJ1-6 and V is TRBV19, with D hard to call. The V and J ends lost 1 base and 0 bases respectively, with 4 bases between them. The CDR3 contains 15 residues. Germline CDR1 and CDR2: LNHDA and SQIVND (reference sequence). CDR3 in amino acids: CASSIAGSYNSPLHF. CDR3 nucleotides: TGTGCCAGTAGTATAGCGGGCTCCTATAATTCACCCCTCCACTTT.

This clone was seen a few times. The chain links TRBV6-8 to TRBJ1-2, with TRBD1 as a possible D gene (6 bases). Germline values: CDR1 MNHGY, CDR2 SAAAGT. Trimming pared 4 bases from V and 2 bases from J, leaving 8 bases between. The CDR3 runs 13 residues. The CDR3 spells CASSWTANYGYTF. The CDR3 region has the DNA TGTGCCAGCAGTTGGACAGCCAACTATGGCTACACCTTC.

By sample share, this clone is large. The chain joins TRBV28 to TRBJ1-4; D might be TRBD1 (6 bases). The CDR3 runs to 14 residues. Germline CDR1 reads MDHEN; CDR2 reads SYDVKM. V was trimmed by 6 bases and J by 4 bases, leaving 12 bases between them. CDR3 DNA sequence: TGTGCCAGCAGCCTACAGGGTAGTAATGAAAAACTGTTTTTT. This encodes CASSLQGSNEKLFF.

This clone was seen more than once but under ten times. The rearrangement links TRBV11-3 to TRBJ1-5; the D gene is possibly TRBD1 (6 bases). Between the trimmed V and J ends, which lost 2 bases and 3 bases, there was a span of 14 bases. Per the germline V gene, CDR1 is SGHNT and CDR2 is YENEEA. The CDR3 spans 16 residues. This CDR3 reads CASSLSWGANNQPQHF. In DNA form, the CDR3 reads TGTGCCAGCAGCTTAAGTTGGGGGGCTAACAATCAGCCCCAGCATTTT. The complete variable domain, with remaining parts taken from reference TRBV11-3 and TRBJ1-5, reads EAGVVQSPRYKIIEKKQPVAFWCNPISGHNTLYWYLQNLGQGPELLIRYENEEAVDDSQLPKDRFSAERLKGVDSTLKIQPAELGDSAVYLCASSLSWGANNQPQHFGDGTRLSIL.

The V gene is TRBV5-1, the J gene TRBJ2-1; D might be TRBD2 (5 bases). The CDR3 runs to 16 residues. Trimming cost V 7 bases and J 0 bases, with 17 bases left between them. Germline V CDR1 and CDR2: SGHRS, YFSETQ. CDR3 bases: TGCGCCAGCTGTTTGCAGGAGGTCGGCTCCTACAATGAGCAGTTCTTC. Its protein product is CASCLQEVGSYNEQFF.

The J gene is TRBJ2-7, the V gene TRBV19; 8 positions agree with TRBD1. The junction had 7 bases not matched to a gene; V was cut back by 5 bases and J by 4 bases. The germline CDR1 and CDR2 sequences are LNHDA and SQIVND (reference sequence). This CDR3 region has 14 residues. The CDR3 sequence: CASSLRTGSYEQYF. The CDR3 nucleotides are TGTGCCAGTAGTCTGCGGACAGGGTCATACGAGCAGTACTTC.

This rearrangement joins TRBV10-3 to TRBJ1-6; unclear D gene. The CDR3 is made up of 17 amino acids. Trimming pared 5 bases from V and 0 bases from J, leaving 14 bases between. Germline assignment: CDR1 ENHRY and CDR2 SYGVKD. This CDR3 is CAISPRFLSSYNSPLHF. For the CDR3, the DNA is TGTGCCATCAGTCCCCGGTTCCTTAGCTCCTATAATTCACCCCTCCACTTT.

This clone came up a few times. The rearrangement links TRBV9 to TRBJ2-1; TRBD2 matches at 9 bases. The germline CDR1 and CDR2 sequences are SGDLS and YYNGEE. The CDR3 consists of 14 residues. V lost 7 bases to trimming and J lost 4 bases; unmatched junction nucleotides: 6. The DNA of the CDR3 is TGTGCCAGCGCCATAGCGGGGGCTTACAATGAGCAGTTCTTC. It specifies CASAIAGAYNEQFF.

This clone was recorded at least ten times. The gene calls are TRBV11-3 and TRBJ2-1; D not certain. Germline CDR1 is SGHNT and CDR2 is YENEEA. V was trimmed by 5 bases and J by 1 base, leaving 15 bases between them. This CDR3 contains 16 residues. Here the CDR3 reads CASSPPGIQSYNEQFF. CDR3 nucleotides: TGTGCCAGCAGCCCACCGGGTATTCAGTCCTACAATGAGCAGTTCTTC.

The chain links TRBV5-1 to TRBJ2-3; D gene ambiguous. CDR1 is SGHRS and CDR2 is YFSETQ in the germline V gene. Trimming removed 1 base at V and 4 bases at J, with 13 bases between. This CDR3 is built from 15 residues. The CDR3 reads CASSLQPKLADTQYF. CDR3 bases: TGCGCCAGCAGCTTGCAGCCAAAGTTGGCAGATACGCAGTATTTT.

The chain employs TRBV19 and TRBJ2-2, with D possibly matching TRBD2 (6 bases). Germline-derived CDR1 and CDR2 are LNHDA and SQIVND (reference sequence). V gave up 6 bases and J gave up 5 bases, with 19 bases separating them. The length of the CDR3 is 16 residues. The CDR3 DNA reads as TGTGCCAGTAGCGGAGTATACGGGGGTCGGACCGGGGAGCTGTTTTTT. It translates to CASSGVYGGRTGELFF.

The DNA for the CDR3 is TGCGCCAGCAGCTTGTTGAGGGGAGAGACTGAAGCTTTCTTT. It codes for CASSLLRGETEAFF. The chain has TRBV5-1 and TRBJ1-1, with D maybe TRBD1 (5 bases). Trimming stripped 1 base from V and 5 bases from J, with 12 bases between. CDR1 is SGHRS and CDR2 is YFSETQ in the germline V gene. The CDR3 has 14 amino acids.

This clone was recorded a few times. J is TRBJ1-4 and V is TRBV5-1; D gene unclear. Germline-derived CDR1 and CDR2 are SGHRS and YFSETQ. With 4 bases removed from V and 0 bases from J, the gap between germline ends came to 13 bases. This CDR3 has 16 residues. This CDR3 reads CASSPTLGATNEKLFF. Written as DNA, the CDR3 is TGCGCCAGCAGCCCTACCTTGGGTGCAACTAATGAAAAACTGTTTTTT. The variable domain in full, with the rest retrieved from reference TRBV5-1 and TRBJ1-4, is KAGVTQTPRYLIKTRGQQVTLSCSPISGHRSVSWYQQTPGQGLQFLFEYFSETQRNKGNFPGRFSGRQFSNSRSEMNVSTLELGDSALYLCASSPTLGATNEKLFFGSGTQLSVL.

A few counts support this clone. One junction end disagrees with the germline gene, perhaps due to a read error. The CDR3 DNA sequence: TGTGCCATCAGTCCCAACCGGGACAGGGGGCGCGCCGGGGAGCTGTTTTTT. This sequence encodes CAISPNRDRGRAGELFF. This chain joins TRBV6-8 and TRBJ2-2, with 12 bases fitting TRBD1. The germline V gene has CDR1 MNHGY and CDR2 SAAAGT. The CDR3 has 17 amino acids.

The chain recombines TRBV19 with TRBJ2-3; the D gene is possibly TRBD2 (6 bases). V lost 4 bases, J lost 6 bases, and 17 bases lay in between. CDR3 size: 15 residues. Germline CDR1 LNHDA, CDR2 SQIVND (reference sequence). CDR3 amino acids: CASSTGTWDGDTQYF. DNA of the CDR3: TGTGCCAGTAGTACCGGGACTTGGGATGGGGATACGCAGTATTTT.

The V call is TRBV19, the J call TRBJ1-2; no clear D. CDR3 length: 11 residues. With 6 bases removed from V and 1 base from J, the gap between germline ends came to 3 bases. Germline CDR1 and CDR2: LNHDA and SQIVND (reference sequence). The CDR3 loop reads CASSLNYGYTF. CDR3 bases: TGTGCCAGTAGCCTTAACTATGGCTACACCTTC.